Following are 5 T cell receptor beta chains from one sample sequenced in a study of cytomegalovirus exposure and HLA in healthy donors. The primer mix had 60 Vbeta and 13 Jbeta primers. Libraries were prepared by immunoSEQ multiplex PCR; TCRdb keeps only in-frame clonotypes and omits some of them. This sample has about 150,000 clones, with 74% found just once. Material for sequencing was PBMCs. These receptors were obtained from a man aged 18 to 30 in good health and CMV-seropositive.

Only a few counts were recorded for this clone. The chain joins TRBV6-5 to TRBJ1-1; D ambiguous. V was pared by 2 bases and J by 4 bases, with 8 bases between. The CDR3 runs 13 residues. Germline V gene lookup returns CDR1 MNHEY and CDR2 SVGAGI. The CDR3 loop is CASSYRELTEAFF. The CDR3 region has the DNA TGTGCCAGCAGTTACCGAGAACTCACTGAAGCTTTCTTT.

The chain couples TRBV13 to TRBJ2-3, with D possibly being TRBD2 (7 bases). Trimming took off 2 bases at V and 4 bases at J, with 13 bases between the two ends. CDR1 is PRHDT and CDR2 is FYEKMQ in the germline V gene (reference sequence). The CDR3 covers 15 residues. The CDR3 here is CASSLRGRGADTQYF. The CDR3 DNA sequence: TGTGCCAGCAGCTTACGAGGGAGGGGGGCAGATACGCAGTATTTT. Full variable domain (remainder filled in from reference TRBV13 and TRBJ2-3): AAGVIQSPRHLIKEKRETATLKCYPIPRHDTVYWYQQGPGQDPQFLISFYEKMQSDKGSIPDRFSAQQFSDYHSELNMSSLELGDSALYFCASSLRGRGADTQYFGPGTRLTVL.

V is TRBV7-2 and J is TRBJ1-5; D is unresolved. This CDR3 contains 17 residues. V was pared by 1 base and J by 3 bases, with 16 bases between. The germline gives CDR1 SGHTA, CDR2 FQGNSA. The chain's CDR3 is CASSLGPGGSPNQPQHF. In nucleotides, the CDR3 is TGTGCCAGCAGCTTAGGTCCGGGAGGGAGCCCCAATCAGCCCCAGCATTTT.

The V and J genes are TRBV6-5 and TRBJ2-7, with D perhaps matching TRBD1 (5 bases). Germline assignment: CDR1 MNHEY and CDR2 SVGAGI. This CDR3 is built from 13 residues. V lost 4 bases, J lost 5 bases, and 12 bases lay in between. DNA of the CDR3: TGTGCCAGCAGTTGGCGCAGGGCGAACGAGCAGTACTTC. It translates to CASSWRRANEQYF.

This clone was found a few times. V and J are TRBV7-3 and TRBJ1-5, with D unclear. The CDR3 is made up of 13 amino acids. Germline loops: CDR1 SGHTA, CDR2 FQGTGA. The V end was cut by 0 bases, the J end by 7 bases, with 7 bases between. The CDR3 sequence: CASSLTLEQPQHF. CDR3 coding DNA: TGTGCCAGCAGCTTAACCCTGGAGCAGCCCCAGCATTTT.